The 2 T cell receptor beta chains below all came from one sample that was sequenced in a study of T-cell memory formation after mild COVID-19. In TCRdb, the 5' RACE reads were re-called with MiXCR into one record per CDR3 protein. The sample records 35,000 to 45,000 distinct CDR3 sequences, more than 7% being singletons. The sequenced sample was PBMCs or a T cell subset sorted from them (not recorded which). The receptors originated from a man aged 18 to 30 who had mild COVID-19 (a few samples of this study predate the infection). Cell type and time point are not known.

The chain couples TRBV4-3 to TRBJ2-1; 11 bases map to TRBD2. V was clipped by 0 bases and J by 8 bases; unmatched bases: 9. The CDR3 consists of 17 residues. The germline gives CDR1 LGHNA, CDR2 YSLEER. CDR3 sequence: CASSQDGSGGATDEQFF. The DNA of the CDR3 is TGCGCCAGCAGCCAAGATGGTAGCGGGGGGGCAACCGATGAGCAGTTCTTC.

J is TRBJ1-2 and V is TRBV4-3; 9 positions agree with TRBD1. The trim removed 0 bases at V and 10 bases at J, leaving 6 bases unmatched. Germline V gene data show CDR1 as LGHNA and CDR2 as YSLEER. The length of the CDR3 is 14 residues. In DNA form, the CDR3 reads TGCGCCAGCAGCCAAGAAAGGGGACAGGGCGACTACACCTTC. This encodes CASSQERGQGDYTF.